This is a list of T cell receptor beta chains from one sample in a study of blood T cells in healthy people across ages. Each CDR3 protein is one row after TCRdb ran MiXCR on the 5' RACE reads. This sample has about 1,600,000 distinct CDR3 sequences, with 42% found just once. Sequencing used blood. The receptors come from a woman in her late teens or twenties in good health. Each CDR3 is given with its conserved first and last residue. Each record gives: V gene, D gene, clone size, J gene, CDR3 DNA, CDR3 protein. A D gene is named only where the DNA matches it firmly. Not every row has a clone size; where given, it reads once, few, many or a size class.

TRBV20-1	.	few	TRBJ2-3	TGCAGTGCTAGCGGGCCCAATACGCAGTATTTT	CSASGPNTQYF
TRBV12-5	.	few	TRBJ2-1	TGTGCTAGTGGTTTGTCCCCCAGAAGATATGAGCAGTTCTTC	CASGLSPRRYEQFF
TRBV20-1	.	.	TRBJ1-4	TGCAGTGCTAGAGGTGACAGCTATGAAAAACTGTTTTTT	CSARGDSYEKLFF
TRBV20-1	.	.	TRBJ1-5	TGCAGTGCCACAGGAGGGAACATTGGCCAGCCCCAGCATTTT	CSATGGNIGQPQHF
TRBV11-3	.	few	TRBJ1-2	TGTGCCAGCAGCTTGCGTCGTATGGACAGATCCCTCTATGGCTACACCTTC	CASSLRRMDRSLYGYTF
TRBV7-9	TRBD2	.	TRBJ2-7	TGTGCCAGCAGCCCGTCCCTACTAGCGGGGAGCTCCTACGAGCAGTACTTC	CASSPSLLAGSSYEQYF
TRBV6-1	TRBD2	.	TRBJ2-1	TGTGCCAGCATGAGGGAGAGGGACTACTCCTACGAGCAGTTCTTC	CASMRERDYSYEQFF
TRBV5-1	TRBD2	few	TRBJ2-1	TGCGCCAGCAGCTTGGTAGGGACTAGCGGGAGTCCAACATCTGGAGAGCAGTTCTTC	CASSLVGTSGSPTSGEQFF
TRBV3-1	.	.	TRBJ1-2	TGTGCCAGCAGCCAAGAGCCTGGAGATGGCTATGGCTACACCTTC	CASSQEPGDGYGYTF
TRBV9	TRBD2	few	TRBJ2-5	TGTGCCAGCAGCGACACTAGCGGGGGGCGACAGACCCAGTACTTC	CASSDTSGGRQTQYF
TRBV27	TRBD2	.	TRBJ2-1	TGTGCCAGCAGTTTGGATTGGGGATTAACGGCGGGAGGTCGGGGGAATGAGCAGTTCTTC	CASSLDWGLTAGGRGNEQFF
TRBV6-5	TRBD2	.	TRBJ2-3	TGTGCCAGCAGTTCCGGGGGGGCCGTAGATACGCAGTATTTT	CASSSGGAVDTQYF
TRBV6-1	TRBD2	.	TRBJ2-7	TGTGCCAGCAGTGAGTTCCCACTCGGGGGGGCGGGGGAGACCTACGAGCAGAACTTC	CASSEFPLGGAGETYEQNF
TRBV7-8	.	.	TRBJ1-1	TGTGCCGCCAGCCTCGACCGGGGCCCTGAAGCTTTCTTT	CAASLDRGPEAFF
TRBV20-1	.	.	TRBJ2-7	TGCAGTGCGTACCCGGCACCAGCGGAGGACGAGCAGTACTTC	CSAYPAPAEDEQYF
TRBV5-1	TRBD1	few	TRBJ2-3	TGCGCCAGCAGCTTAACAATAGGACAGGTTCAGGATACGCAGTATTTT	CASSLTIGQVQDTQYF
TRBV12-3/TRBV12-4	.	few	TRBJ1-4	TGTGCCCCCCCCGGGGCGGATGAAAAACTGTTTTTT	CAPPGADEKLFF
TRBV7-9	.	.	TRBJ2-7	TGTGCCAGCAGCTCGACAGGCTGTGAGCAGTACTTC	CASSSTGCEQYF
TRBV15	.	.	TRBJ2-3	TGTGCCACCAGCAGAGTTGGGGGACTGGATACGCAGTATTTT	CATSRVGGLDTQYF
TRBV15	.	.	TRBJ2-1	TGTGCCACCAGCAGAGGGGCCGGATACAATGAGCAGTTCTTC	CATSRGAGYNEQFF
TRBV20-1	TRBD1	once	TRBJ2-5	TGCAGTGCTAGGAACAGGGGGGCCTACAATGAGCAGTACTTC	CSARNRGAYNEQYF
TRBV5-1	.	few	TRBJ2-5	TGCGCCAGCAGCCCGATCCCCCAAGAGACCCAGTACTTC	CASSPIPQETQYF
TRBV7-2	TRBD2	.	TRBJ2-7	TGTGCCAGCAGCTTGGCGGGACTAGCGGGGGGTTACGAGCAGTACTTC	CASSLAGLAGGYEQYF
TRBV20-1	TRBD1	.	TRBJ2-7	TGCAGTGCTAGGCAACCCGGGACAGGGGAATGCGAGCAGTACTTC	CSARQPGTGECEQYF
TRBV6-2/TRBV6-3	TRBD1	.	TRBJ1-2	TGTGCCAGCAGTTACTCAGGGGGACAGTTGTTCAACTATGGCTACACCTTC	CASSYSGGQLFNYGYTF
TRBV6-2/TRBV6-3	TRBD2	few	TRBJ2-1	TGTGCCAGCATGAGGAGCGGGAGGAGCGAGTGGTACAATGAGCAGTTCTTC	CASMRSGRSEWYNEQFF